The sample holds one count of the clone carrying this T cell receptor (beta chain). Antigen: not known. PCR was performed using 60 Vbeta and 13 Jbeta primers. TCRdb's copy holds only in-frame clones and misses some; the assay was immunoSEQ multiplex PCR. Here the sample spans about 120,000 clones, roughly three fifths being singletons. The data stem from a study of cytomegalovirus exposure and HLA in healthy donors. Study-level information: Genotyping showed roughly 81% of over 350 donors falling in the Caucasian-associated ancestry cluster.

This CDR3 is 14 amino acids long. Trimming took 4 bases from V and 1 from J, leaving 8 bases between them. Germline CDR1 reads SGDLS; CDR2 reads YYNGEE. General study results and limits: Across donors, presence/absence analyses took sequencing depth to be roughly uniform. A later analysis appeared to link common viral pathogens to several of the most significant clusters.

The sequence was collected from a woman aged 40 to 50 in good health and CMV-seropositive. Sequenced material: PBMCs. The gene calls are TRBV9 and TRBJ2-2; D not resolved. CDR3 sequence reads: CASSPRQNTGELFF. The CDR3 DNA is TGTGCCAGCAGCCCCCGACAGAACACCGGGGAGCTGTTTTTT.